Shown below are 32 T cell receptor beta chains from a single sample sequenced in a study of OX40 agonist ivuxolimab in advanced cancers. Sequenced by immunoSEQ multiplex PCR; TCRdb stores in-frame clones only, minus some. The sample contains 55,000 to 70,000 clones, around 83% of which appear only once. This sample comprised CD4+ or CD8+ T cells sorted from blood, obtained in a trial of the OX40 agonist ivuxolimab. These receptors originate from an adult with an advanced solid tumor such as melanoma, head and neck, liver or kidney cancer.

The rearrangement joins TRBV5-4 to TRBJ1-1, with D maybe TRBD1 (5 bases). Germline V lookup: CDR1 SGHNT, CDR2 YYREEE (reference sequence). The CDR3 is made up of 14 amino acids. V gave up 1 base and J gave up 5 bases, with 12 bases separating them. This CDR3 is CASSLKEGSTEAFF. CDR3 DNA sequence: TGTGCCAGCAGCTTGAAGGAGGGGTCGACTGAAGCTTTCTTT.

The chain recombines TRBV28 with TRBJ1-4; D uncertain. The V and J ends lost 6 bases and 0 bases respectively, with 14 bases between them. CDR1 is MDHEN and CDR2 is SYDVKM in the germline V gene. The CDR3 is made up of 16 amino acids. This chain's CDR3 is CASSERAPATNEKLFF. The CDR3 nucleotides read TGTGCCAGCAGCGAAAGAGCCCCCGCAACTAATGAAAAACTGTTTTTT.

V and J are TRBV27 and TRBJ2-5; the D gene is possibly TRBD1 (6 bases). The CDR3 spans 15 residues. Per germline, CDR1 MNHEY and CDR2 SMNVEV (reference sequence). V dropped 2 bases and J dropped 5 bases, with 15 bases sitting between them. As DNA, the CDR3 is TGTGCCAGCAGTTTACTAGCTGGGGGCGGTGAGACCCAGTACTTC. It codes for CASSLLAGGGETQYF.

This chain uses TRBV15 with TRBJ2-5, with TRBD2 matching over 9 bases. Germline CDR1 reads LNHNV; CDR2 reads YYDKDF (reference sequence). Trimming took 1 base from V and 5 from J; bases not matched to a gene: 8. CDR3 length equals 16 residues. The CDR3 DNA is TGTGCCACCAGCAGAGTGCGGGAGGGCCCGTTTGAGACCCAGTACTTC. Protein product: CATSRVREGPFETQYF.

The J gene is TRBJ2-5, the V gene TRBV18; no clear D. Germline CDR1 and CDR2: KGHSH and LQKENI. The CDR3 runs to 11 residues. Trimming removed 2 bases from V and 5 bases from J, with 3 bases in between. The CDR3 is CASSPAETQYF. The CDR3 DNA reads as TGTGCCAGCTCACCAGCGGAGACCCAGTACTTC.

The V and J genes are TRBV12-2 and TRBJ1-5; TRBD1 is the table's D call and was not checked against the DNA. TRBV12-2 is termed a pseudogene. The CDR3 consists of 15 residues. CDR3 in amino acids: CASRPQGRGNQPQHF. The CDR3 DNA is TGTGCAAGTCGCCCACAGGGAAGGGGCAATCAGCCCCAGCATTTT.

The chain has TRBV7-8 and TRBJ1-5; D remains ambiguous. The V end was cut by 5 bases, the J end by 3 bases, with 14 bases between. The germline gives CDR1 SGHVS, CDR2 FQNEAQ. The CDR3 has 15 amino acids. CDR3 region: CASSPSGIVNQPQHF. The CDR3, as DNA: TGTGCCAGCAGCCCCTCGGGGATAGTCAATCAGCCCCAGCATTTT. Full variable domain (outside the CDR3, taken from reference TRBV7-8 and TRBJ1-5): GAGVSQSPRYKVAKRGQDVALRCDPISGHVSLFWYQQALGQGPEFLTYFQNEAQLDKSGLPSDRFFAERPEGSVSTLKIQRTQQEDSAVYLCASSPSGIVNQPQHFGDGTRLSIL.

DNA of the CDR3: TGTGCCAGCAGCCGCCGACAGGGGGCCGGGGAGACCCAGTACTTC. Protein product: CASSRRQGAGETQYF. The V gene is TRBV7-8, the J gene TRBJ2-5, with 10 nucleotides matching TRBD1. From germline, CDR1 is SGHVS and CDR2 FQNEAQ. Germline trimming cut 5 bases from V and 5 bases from J; bases unmatched to any gene: 8. This CDR3 spans 15 amino acids.

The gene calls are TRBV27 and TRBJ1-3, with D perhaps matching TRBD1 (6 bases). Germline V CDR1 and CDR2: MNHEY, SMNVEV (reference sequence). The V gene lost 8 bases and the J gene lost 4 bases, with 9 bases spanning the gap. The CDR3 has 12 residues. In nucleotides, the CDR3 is TGTGCCAGCTGGGGGGGCGGAAACACCATATATTTT. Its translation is CASWGGGNTIYF.

The CDR3 sequence: CASGVYRRYSTDQPQHF. The CDR3 DNA follows: TGTGCTAGTGGTGTCTACAGGAGATATTCGACAGATCAGCCCCAGCATTTT. V gene TRBV12-5 combines with J gene TRBJ1-5; maybe TRBD1 (5 bases). This CDR3 has 17 residues. Trimming took 5 bases from V and 5 from J, leaving 22 bases between them. CDR1 and CDR2 (germline): LGHNT, FRNRAP.

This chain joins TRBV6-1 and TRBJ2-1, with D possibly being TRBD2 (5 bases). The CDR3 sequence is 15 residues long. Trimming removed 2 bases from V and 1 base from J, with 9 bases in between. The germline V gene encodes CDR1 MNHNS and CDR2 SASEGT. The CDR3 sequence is CASSESTGSYNEQFF. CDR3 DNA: TGTGCCAGCAGTGAATCGACGGGGTCCTACAATGAGCAGTTCTTC.

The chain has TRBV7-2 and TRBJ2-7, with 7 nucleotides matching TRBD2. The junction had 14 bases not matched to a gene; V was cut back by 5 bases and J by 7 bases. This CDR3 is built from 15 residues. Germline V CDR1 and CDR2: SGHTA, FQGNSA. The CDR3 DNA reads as TGTGCCAGCAGCCCGAACTATGCGGGGGATATAGAGCAGTACTTC. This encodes CASSPNYAGDIEQYF.

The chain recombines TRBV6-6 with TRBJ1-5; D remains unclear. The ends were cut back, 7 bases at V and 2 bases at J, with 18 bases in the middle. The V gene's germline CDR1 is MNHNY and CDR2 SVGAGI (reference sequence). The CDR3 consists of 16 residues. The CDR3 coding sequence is TGTGCCAGCAATTTACTAAGACCCCAAGGCAATCAGCCCCAGCATTTT. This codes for CASNLLRPQGNQPQHF.

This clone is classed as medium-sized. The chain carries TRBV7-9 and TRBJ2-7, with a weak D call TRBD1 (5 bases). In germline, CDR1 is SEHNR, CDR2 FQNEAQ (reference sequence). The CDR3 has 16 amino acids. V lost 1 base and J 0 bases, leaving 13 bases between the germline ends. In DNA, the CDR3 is TGTGCCAGCAGCTTAGATTTGACAGTCGACTCCTACGAGCAGTACTTC. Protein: CASSLDLTVDSYEQYF.

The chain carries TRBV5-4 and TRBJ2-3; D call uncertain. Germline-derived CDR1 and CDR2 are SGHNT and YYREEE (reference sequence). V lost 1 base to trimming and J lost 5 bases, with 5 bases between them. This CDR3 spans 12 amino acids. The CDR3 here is CASSLLGDTQYF. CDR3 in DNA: TGTGCCAGCAGCTTGTTGGGAGATACGCAGTATTTT.

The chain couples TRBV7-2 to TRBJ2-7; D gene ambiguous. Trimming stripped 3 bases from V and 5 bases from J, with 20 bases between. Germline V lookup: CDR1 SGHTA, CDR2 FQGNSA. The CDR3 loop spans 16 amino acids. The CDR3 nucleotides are TGTGCCAGCAGCTTGAGTGGGGTAACGGGCTGGAACGAGCAGTACTTC. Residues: CASSLSGVTGWNEQYF.

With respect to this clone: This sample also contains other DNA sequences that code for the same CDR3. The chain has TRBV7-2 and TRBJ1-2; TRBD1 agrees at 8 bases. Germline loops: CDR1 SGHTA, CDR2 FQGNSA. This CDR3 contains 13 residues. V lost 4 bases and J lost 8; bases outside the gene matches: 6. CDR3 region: CASSSQGAQGYTF. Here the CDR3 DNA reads TGTGCCAGCAGCTCCCAGGGGGCTCAAGGCTACACCTTC.

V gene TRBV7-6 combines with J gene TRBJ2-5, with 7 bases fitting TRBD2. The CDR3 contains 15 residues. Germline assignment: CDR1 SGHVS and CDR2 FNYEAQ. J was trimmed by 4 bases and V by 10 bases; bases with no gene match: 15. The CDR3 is CATSYTGGEGETQYF. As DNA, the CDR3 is TGTGCCACCTCCTACACCGGCGGGGAGGGAGAGACCCAGTACTTC.

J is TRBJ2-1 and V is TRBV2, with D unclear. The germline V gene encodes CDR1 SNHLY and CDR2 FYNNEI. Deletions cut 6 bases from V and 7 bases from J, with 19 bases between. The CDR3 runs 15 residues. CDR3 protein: CASSSDLINRNEQFF. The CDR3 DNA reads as TGTGCCAGCAGCTCCGACCTTATTAATAGGAATGAGCAGTTCTTC.

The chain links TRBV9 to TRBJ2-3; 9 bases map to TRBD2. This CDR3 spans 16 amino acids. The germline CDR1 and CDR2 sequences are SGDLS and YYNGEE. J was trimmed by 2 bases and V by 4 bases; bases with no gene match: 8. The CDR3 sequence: CASSLMIAGVTDTQYF. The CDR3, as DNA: TGTGCCAGCAGCCTTATGATAGCGGGAGTCACAGATACGCAGTATTTT.

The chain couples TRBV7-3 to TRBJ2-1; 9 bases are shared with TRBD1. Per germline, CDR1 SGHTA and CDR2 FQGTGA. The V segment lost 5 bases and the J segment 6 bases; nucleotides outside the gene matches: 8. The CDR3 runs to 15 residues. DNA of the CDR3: TGTGCCAGCAGCGTCGACAGGGGGGTTCCCAATGAGCAGTTCTTC. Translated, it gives CASSVDRGVPNEQFF. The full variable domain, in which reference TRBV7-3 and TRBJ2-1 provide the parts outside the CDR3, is GAGVSQTPSNKVTEKGKYVELRCDPISGHTALYWYRQSLGQGPEFLIYFQGTGAADDSGLPNDRFFAVRPEGSVSTLKIQRTERGDSAVYLCASSVDRGVPNEQFFGPGTRLTVL.

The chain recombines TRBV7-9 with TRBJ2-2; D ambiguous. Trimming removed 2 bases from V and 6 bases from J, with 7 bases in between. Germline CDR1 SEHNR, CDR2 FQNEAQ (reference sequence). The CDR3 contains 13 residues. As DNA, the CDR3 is TGTGCCAGCAGCTTACTCGCAGCCGGGGAGCTGTTTTTT. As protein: CASSLLAAGELFF.

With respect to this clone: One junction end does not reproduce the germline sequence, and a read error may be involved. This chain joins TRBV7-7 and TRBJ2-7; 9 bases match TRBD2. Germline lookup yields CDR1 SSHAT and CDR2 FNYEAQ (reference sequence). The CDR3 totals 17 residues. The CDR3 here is CASSLAELAGVRYEQYF. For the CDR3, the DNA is TGTGCTAGCAGCTTAGCAGAATTAGCGGGAGTGAGGTACGAGCAGTACTTC. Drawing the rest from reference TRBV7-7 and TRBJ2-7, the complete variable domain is GAGVSQSPRYKVTKRGQDVTLRCDPISSHATLYWYQQALGQGPEFLTYFNYEAQPDKSGLPSDRFSAERPEGSISTLTIQRTEQRDSAMYRCASSLAELAGVRYEQYFGPGTRLTVT.

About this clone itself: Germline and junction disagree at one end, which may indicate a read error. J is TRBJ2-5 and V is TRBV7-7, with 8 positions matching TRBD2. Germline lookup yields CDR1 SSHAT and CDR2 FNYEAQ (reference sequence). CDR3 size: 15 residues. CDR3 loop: CASSPGAGEGETQYF. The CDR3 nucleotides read TGTGCTAGCAGCCCCGGAGCGGGAGAGGGGGAGACCCAGTACTTC.

This CDR3 reads CASSLGLAGTYEQYF. In nucleotides, the CDR3 is TGTGCCAGCAGCTTAGGACTAGCGGGAACCTACGAGCAGTACTTC. J is TRBJ2-7 and V is TRBV13, with 10 bases that match TRBD2. The V gene's germline CDR1 is PRHDT and CDR2 FYEKMQ (reference sequence). The CDR3 sequence is 15 residues long. V lost 0 bases and J lost 2; bases outside the gene matches: 1.

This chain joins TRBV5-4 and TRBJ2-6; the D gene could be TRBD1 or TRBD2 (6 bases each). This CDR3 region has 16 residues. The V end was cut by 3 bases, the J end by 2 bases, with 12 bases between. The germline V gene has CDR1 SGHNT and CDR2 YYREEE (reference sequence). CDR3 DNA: TGTGCCAGCAGCTCGTTGAGGGGGGCTGGGGCCAACGTCCTGACTTTC. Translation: CASSSLRGAGANVLTF.

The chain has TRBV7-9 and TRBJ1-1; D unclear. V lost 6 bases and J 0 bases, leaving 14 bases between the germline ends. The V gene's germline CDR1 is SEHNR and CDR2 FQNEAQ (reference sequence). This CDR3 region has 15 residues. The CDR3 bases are TGTGCCAGCAGGTGGCTGAAAGTCATGAACACTGAAGCTTTCTTT. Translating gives CASRWLKVMNTEAFF.

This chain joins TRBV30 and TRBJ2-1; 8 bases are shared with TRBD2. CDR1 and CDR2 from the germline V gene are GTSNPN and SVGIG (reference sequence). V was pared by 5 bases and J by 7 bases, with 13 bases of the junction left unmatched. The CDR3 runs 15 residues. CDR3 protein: CAWGQVGRAGNEQFF. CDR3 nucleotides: TGTGCCTGGGGCCAAGTCGGGAGGGCCGGTAATGAGCAGTTCTTC.

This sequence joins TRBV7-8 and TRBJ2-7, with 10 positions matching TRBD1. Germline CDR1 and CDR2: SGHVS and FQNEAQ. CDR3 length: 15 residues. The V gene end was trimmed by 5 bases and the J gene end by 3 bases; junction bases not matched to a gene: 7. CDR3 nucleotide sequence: TGTGCCAGCAGCCCCCAAGACAGGGGGCTCTACGAGCAGTACTTC. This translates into CASSPQDRGLYEQYF.

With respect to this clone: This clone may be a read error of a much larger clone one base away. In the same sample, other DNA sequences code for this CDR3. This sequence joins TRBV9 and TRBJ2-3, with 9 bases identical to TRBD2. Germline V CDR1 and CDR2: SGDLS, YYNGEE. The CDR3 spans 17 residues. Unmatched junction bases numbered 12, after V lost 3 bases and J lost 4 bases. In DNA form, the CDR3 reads TGTGCCAGCAGCGCCCTAGGAGGGGCGGGAGGGTCAGATACGCAGTATTTT. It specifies CASSALGGAGGSDTQYF.

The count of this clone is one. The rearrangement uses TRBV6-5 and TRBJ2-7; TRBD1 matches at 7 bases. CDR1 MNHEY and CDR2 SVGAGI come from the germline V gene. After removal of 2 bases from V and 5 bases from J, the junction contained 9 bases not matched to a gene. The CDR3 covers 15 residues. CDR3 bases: TGTGCCAGCAGTTACAAAACAGGGGCCAGGGACGAGCAGTACTTC. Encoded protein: CASSYKTGARDEQYF.

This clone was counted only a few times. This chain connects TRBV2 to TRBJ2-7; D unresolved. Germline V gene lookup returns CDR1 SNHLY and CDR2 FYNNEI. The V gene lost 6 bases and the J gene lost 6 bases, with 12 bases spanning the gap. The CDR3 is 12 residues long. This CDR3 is CASRVGPSEQYF. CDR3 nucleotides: TGTGCCAGCAGAGTAGGGCCTTCCGAGCAGTACTTC. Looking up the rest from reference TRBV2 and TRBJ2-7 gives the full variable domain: EPEVTQTPSHQVTQMGQEVILRCVPISNHLYFYWYRQILGQKVEFLVSFYNNEISEKSEIFDDQFSVERPDGSNFTLKIRSTKLEDSAMYFCASRVGPSEQYFGPGTRLTVT.